This T cell receptor (beta chain) came from a study of cytomegalovirus exposure and HLA in healthy donors. The CDR3 totals 14 residues. Unmatched junction bases numbered 12, after V lost 6 bases and J lost 8 bases. The germline V gene has CDR1 MDHEN and CDR2 SYDVKM. The data were produced by immunoSEQ multiplex PCR, yet TCRdb's version contains in-frame clones alone and is incomplete. The sample lists about 160,000 clones, roughly 84% occurring once. Input material: PBMCs. The receptor was isolated from a man under 40 in good health and CMV-seropositive. The chain combines TRBV28 with TRBJ1-2, with 7 bases that match TRBD1. The CDR3 sequence is CASRPPDRAWGYTF. CDR3 sequence (DNA): TGTGCCAGCAGACCCCCAGACAGGGCTTGGGGCTACACCTTC.